Below, 9 T cell receptor beta chains from the same sample are listed, as sequenced in a study of PD-1 blockade in mismatch repair-deficient tumors. Generated by immunoSEQ multiplex PCR, the TCRdb table keeps only in-frame clones and is missing some. The sample includes under 50,000 clones, around four fifths seen only once; the top ten take approximately 0.98%. Sequenced here: PBMCs, sampled 38 weeks after starting pembrolizumab. All receptors come from an adult with mismatch repair-deficient cancer.

The gene calls are TRBV6-1 and TRBJ2-3; TRBD1 aligns across 9 bases. Germline loops: CDR1 MNHNS, CDR2 SASEGT. This CDR3 comprises 15 residues. With V trimmed by 8 bases and J by 2 bases, 8 bases remained unmatched. This CDR3 is CASSRDRAHTDTQYF. Here the CDR3 DNA reads TGTGCCAGCTCCCGGGACAGGGCTCACACAGATACGCAGTATTTT.

CDR3 DNA sequence: TGTGCCTGGAGCAGCGGGGTGAGCACAGATACGCAGTATTTT. Protein product: CAWSSGVSTDTQYF. The chain joins TRBV30 to TRBJ2-3; 7 bases agree with TRBD2. Germline V CDR1 and CDR2: GTSNPN, SVGIG (reference sequence). V was pared by 3 bases and J by 0 bases, with 3 bases of the junction left unmatched. The CDR3 has 14 residues. Variable domain in full (rest from reference TRBV30 and TRBJ2-3): SQTIHQWPATLVQPVGSPLSLECTVEGTSNPNLYWYRQAAGRGLQLLFYSVGIGQISSEVPQNLSASRPQDRQFILSSKKLLLSDSGFYLCAWSSGVSTDTQYFGPGTRLTVL.

The chain combines TRBV5-1 with TRBJ1-2; D might be TRBD1 (5 bases). The germline V and J ends were trimmed by 1 base and 7 bases, with 17 bases remaining between them. The CDR3 runs to 15 residues. Germline CDR1 is SGHRS and CDR2 is YFSETQ. The CDR3 loop reads CASSLNDRGGAGYTF. The DNA for the CDR3 is TGCGCCAGCAGCTTGAACGATCGCGGGGGAGCTGGCTACACCTTC.

The chain employs TRBV10-3 and TRBJ1-3; D is ambiguous. Germline V gene data show CDR1 as ENHRY and CDR2 as SYGVKD. This CDR3 comprises 12 residues. The germline V and J ends were trimmed by 6 bases and 4 bases, with 7 bases remaining between them. The CDR3 region is CAISLTGNTIYF. In DNA form, the CDR3 reads TGTGCCATCAGCTTAACAGGAAACACCATATATTTT.

The chain uses TRBV29-1 and TRBJ2-5, with 7 bases fitting TRBD1. Unmatched junction bases numbered 14, after V lost 6 bases and J lost 1 base. The CDR3 loop spans 16 amino acids. The germline CDR1 and CDR2 sequences are SQVTM and ANQGSEA. CDR3 nucleotide sequence: TGCAGCGTCCCCCGGTGGGGACAGACTTCCCAAGAGACCCAGTACTTC. It codes for CSVPRWGQTSQETQYF.

The genes are TRBV5-1 and TRBJ2-3; D remains unclear. Trimming removed 1 base from V and 5 bases from J, with 8 bases in between. This CDR3 region has 13 residues. Germline V gene data show CDR1 as SGHRS and CDR2 as YFSETQ. CDR3 region: CASSLSFQDTQYF. The CDR3 coding sequence is TGCGCCAGCAGCTTGAGCTTTCAAGATACGCAGTATTTT.

The chain couples TRBV9 to TRBJ1-4; D gene ambiguous. The CDR3 has 14 amino acids. Trimming took off 3 bases at V and 5 bases at J, with 11 bases between the two ends. Germline values: CDR1 SGDLS, CDR2 YYNGEE. The CDR3 is CASSERGGNEKLFF. The CDR3 DNA sequence: TGTGCCAGCAGCGAAAGAGGCGGAAATGAAAAACTGTTTTTT.

The rearrangement links TRBV27 to TRBJ1-5; D call uncertain. Trimming stripped 0 bases from V and 6 bases from J, with 12 bases between. The germline V gene encodes CDR1 MNHEY and CDR2 SMNVEV (reference sequence). This CDR3 has 15 residues. The CDR3 sequence: CASSLSGLGSQPQHF. The CDR3, as DNA: TGTGCCAGCAGTTTATCGGGGTTGGGGAGTCAGCCCCAGCATTTT.

The rearrangement uses TRBV5-1 and TRBJ2-1; the match to TRBD2 covers 15 bases. The CDR3 extends over 16 amino acids. With V trimmed by 6 bases and J by 12 bases, 13 bases remained unmatched. Looked up from germline, CDR1 is SGHRS and CDR2 is YFSETQ. For the CDR3, the DNA is TGCGCCAGCAAGCCGGGACTAGCGGGAGGACGGGAGGGGCAGTTCTTC. Protein: CASKPGLAGGREGQFF.